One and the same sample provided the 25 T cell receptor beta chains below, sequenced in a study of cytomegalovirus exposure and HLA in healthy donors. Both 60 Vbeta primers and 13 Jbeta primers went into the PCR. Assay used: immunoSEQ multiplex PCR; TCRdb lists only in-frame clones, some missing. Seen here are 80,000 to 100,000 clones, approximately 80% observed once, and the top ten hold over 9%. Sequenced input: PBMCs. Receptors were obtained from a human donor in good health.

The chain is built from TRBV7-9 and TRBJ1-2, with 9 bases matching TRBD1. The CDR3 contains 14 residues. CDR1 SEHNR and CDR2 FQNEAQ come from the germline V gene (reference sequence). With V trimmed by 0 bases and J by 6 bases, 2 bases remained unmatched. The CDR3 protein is CASSLAGQGHGYTF. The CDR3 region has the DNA TGTGCCAGCAGCTTAGCGGGACAGGGACATGGCTACACCTTC.

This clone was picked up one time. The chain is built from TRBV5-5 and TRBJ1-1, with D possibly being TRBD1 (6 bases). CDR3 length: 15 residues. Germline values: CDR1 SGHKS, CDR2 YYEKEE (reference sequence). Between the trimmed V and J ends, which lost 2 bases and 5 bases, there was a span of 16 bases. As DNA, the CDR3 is TGTGCCAGCAGCTTCCGGGGGGCGCCCGGAACTGAAGCTTTCTTT. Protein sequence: CASSFRGAPGTEAFF.

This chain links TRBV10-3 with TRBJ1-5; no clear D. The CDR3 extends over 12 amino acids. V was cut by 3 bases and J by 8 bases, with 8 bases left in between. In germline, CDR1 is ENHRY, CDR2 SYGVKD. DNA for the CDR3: TGTGCCATCAGTGACGGAGGGAAGCCCCAGCATTTT. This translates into CAISDGGKPQHF.

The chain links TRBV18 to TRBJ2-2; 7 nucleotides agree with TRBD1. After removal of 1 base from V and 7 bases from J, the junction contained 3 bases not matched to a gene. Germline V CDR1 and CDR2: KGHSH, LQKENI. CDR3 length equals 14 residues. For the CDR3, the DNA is TGTGCCAGCTCACCACAGGGGGCGATCGGGGAGCTGTTTTTT. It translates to CASSPQGAIGELFF.

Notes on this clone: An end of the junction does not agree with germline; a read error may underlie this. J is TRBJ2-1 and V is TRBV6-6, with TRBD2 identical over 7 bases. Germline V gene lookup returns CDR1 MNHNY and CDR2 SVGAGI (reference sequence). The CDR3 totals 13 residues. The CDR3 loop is CASSYGSGVEQLF. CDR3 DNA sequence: TGTGCCAGCAGTTACGGAAGCGGGGTTGAGCAGCTCTTC.

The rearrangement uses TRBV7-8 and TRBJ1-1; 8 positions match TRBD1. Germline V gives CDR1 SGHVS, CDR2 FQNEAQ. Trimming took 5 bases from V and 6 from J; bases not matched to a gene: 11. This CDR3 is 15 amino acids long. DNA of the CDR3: TGTGCCAGCAGCCCCCGCGGACAGGGCGCCGCTGAAGCTTTCTTT. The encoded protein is CASSPRGQGAAEAFF.

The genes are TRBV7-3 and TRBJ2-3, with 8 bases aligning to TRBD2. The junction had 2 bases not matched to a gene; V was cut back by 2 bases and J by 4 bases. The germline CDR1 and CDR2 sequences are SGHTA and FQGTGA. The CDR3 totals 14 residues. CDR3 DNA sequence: TGTGCCAGCAGCTTACTAGCGGGCCCAGATACGCAGTATTTT. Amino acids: CASSLLAGPDTQYF.

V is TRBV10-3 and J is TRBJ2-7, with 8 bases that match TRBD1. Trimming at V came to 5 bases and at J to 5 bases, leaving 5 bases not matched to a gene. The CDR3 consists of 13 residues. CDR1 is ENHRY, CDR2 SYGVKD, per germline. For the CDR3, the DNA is TGTGCCATCAGTCTGGACAGGGATAACGAGCAGTACTTC. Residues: CAISLDRDNEQYF.

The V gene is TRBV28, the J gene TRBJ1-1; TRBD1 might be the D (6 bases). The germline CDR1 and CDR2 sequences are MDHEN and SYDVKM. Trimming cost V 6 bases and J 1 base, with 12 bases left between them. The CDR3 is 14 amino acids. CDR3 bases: TGTGCCAGCAGCACCGGGACAAAGAACACTGAAGCTTTCTTT. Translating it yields CASSTGTKNTEAFF.

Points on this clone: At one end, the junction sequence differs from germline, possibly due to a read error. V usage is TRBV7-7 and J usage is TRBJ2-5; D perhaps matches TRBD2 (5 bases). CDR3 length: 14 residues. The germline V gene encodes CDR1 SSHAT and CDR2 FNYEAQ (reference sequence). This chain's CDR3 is CASSNSRGVGTQYF. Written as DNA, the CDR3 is TGTGCTAGCAGCAATAGCCGGGGAGTGGGGACCCAGTACTTC.

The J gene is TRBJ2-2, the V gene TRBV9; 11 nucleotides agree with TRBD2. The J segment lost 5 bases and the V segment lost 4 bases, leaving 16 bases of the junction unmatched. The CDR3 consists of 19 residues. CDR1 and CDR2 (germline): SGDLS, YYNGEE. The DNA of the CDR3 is TGTGCCAGCAGCCATCCGGGACTAGCGGACCAACGTGGTACCGGGGAGCTGTTTTTT. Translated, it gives CASSHPGLADQRGTGELFF.

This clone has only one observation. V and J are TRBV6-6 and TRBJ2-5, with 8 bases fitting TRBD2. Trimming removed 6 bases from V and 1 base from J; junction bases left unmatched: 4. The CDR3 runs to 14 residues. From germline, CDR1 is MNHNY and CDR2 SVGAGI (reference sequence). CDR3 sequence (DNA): TGTGCCAGCAGCCCGGGGGGGATCCAAGAGACCCAGTACTTC. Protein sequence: CASSPGGIQETQYF.

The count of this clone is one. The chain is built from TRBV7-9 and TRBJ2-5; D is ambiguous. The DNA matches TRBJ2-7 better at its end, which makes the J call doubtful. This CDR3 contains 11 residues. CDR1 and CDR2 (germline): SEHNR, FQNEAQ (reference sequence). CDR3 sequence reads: CASSYLGEQYF. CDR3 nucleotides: TGTGCCAGCAGCTATCTAGGCGAGCAGTACTTC.

The CDR3 loop reads CASRERLAGNTGELFF. The CDR3, as DNA: TGTGCCAGCAGGGAAAGACTAGCGGGGAACACCGGGGAGCTGTTTTTT. The chain uses TRBV6-6 and TRBJ2-2, with TRBD2 identical over 10 bases. V lost 6 bases, J lost 1 base, and 5 bases stayed unmatched. This CDR3 region has 16 residues. Germline assignment: CDR1 MNHNY and CDR2 SVGAGI (reference sequence).

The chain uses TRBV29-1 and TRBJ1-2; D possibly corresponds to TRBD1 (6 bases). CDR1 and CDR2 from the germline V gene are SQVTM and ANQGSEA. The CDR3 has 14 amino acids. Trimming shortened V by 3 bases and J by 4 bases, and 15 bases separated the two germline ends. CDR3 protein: CSVDPRGGVYGYTF. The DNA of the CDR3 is TGCAGCGTTGACCCCCGAGGGGGTGTCTATGGCTACACCTTC. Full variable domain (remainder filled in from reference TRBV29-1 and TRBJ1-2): SAVISQKPSRDICQRGTSLTIQCQVDSQVTMMFWYRQQPGQSLTLIATANQGSEATYESGFVIDKFPISRPNLTFSTLTVSNMSPEDSSIYLCSVDPRGGVYGYTFGSGTRLTVV.

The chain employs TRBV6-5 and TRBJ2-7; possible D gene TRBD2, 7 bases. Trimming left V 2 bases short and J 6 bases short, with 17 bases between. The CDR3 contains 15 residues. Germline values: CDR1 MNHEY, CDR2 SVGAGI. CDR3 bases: TGTGCCAGCAGTTACGGATCACGGGGGGCGGGCGAGCAGTACTTC. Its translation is CASSYGSRGAGEQYF.

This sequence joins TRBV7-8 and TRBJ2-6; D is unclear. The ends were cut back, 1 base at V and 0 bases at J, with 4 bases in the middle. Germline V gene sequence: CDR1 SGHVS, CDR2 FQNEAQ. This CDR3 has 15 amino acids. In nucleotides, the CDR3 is TGTGCCAGCAGCTTAGGGGCCTCTGGGGCCAACGTCCTGACTTTC. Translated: CASSLGASGANVLTF.

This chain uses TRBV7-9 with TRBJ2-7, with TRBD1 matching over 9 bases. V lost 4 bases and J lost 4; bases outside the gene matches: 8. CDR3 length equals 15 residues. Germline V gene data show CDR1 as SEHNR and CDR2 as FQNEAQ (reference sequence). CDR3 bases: TGTGCCAGCAGCTCCTTTGACAGGGGGGGATACGAGCAGTACTTC. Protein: CASSSFDRGGYEQYF.

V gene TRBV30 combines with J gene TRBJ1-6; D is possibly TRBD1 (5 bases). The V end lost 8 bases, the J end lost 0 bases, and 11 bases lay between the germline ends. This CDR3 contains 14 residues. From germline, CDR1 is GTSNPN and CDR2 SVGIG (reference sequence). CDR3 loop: CAGTDFSYNSPLHF. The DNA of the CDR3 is TGTGCCGGGACTGACTTCTCCTATAATTCACCCCTCCACTTT.

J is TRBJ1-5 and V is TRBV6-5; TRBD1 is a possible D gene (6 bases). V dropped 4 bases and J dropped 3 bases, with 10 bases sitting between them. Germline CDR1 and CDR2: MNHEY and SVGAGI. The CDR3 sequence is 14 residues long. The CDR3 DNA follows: TGTGCCAGCAGTTTACAGGGTTACAATCAGCCCCAGCATTTT. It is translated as CASSLQGYNQPQHF.

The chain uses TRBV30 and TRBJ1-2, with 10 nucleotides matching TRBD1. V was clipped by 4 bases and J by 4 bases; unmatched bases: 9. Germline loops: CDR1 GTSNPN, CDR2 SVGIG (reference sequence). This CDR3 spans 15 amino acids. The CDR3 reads CAWIHGTGVPYGYTF. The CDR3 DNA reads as TGTGCCTGGATACATGGGACAGGGGTCCCCTATGGCTACACCTTC.

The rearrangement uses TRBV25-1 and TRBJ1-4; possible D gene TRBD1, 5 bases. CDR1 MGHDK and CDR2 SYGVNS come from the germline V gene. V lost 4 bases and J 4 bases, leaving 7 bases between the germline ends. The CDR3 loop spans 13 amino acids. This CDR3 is CASSARVNEKLFF. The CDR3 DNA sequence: TGTGCCAGCAGTGCCAGGGTTAATGAAAAACTGTTTTTT.

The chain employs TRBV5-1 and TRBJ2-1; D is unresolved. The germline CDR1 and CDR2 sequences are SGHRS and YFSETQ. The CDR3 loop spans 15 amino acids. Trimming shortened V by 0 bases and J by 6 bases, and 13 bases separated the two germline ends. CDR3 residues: CASSLASQTSNEQFF. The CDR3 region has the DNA TGCGCCAGCAGCTTGGCCTCCCAGACTTCCAATGAGCAGTTCTTC.

The CDR3, as DNA: TGCAGTGCTCCCCTTATAGATACGCAGTATTTT. Translation gives CSAPLIDTQYF. The chain uses TRBV20-1 and TRBJ2-3; no clear D gene. The CDR3 sequence is 11 residues long. V dropped 5 bases and J dropped 5 bases, with 8 bases sitting between them. CDR1 and CDR2 (germline): DFQATT, SNEGSKA (reference sequence).

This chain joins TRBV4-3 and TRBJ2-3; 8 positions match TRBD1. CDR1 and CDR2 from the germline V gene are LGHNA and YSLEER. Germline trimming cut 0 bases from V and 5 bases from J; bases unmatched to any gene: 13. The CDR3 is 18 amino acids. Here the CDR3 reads CASSQDFLGQGARDTQYF. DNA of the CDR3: TGCGCCAGCAGCCAAGACTTTCTGGGGCAGGGGGCAAGAGATACGCAGTATTTT.